Below are 24 T cell receptor beta chains sequenced from a single sample in a study of blood T cell repertoires in COVID-19. TCRdb keeps only in-frame clones here, not all; method: immunoSEQ multiplex PCR. The sample lists about 200,000 clones, more than 75% occurring once. Input material: peripheral blood. These receptors originate from a man of 80 years or more with acute or convalescent COVID-19.

The rearrangement links TRBV9 to TRBJ2-5; D is perhaps TRBD2 (6 bases). CDR1 is SGDLS and CDR2 is YYNGEE in the germline V gene. The ends were cut back, 0 bases at V and 5 bases at J, with 11 bases in the middle. The CDR3 runs 14 residues. CDR3 loop: CASSVVGGRETQYF. DNA of the CDR3: TGTGCCAGCAGCGTAGTGGGGGGTCGGGAGACCCAGTACTTC.

V usage is TRBV18 and J usage is TRBJ1-1; a possible D gene is TRBD1 (6 bases). CDR3 length equals 14 residues. CDR1 and CDR2 (germline): KGHSH, LQKENI. V was pared by 2 bases and J by 4 bases, with 11 bases between. CDR3 amino acids: CASSPSRGFTEAFF. CDR3 coding DNA: TGTGCCAGCTCACCAAGCAGGGGTTTCACTGAAGCTTTCTTT.

The sample holds one count of this clone. The V gene is TRBV4-2, the J gene TRBJ2-5; TRBD2 is a possible D gene (5 bases). This CDR3 comprises 17 residues. Trimming took off 1 base at V and 0 bases at J, with 15 bases between the two ends. Germline CDR1 and CDR2: LGHNA and YNFKEQ. CDR3 sequence reads: CASSQGLTRRYQETQYF. The CDR3 DNA reads as TGTGCCAGCAGCCAAGGTCTTACTAGGAGGTACCAAGAGACCCAGTACTTC.

This clone showed up just a few times. DNA of the CDR3: TGTGCCAGCTCATCTCGGACAGGTTCCTACGAGCAGTACTTC. This codes for CASSSRTGSYEQYF. The chain has TRBV18 and TRBJ2-7; 7 bases line up with TRBD1. V dropped 5 bases and J dropped 1; count of bases not matched to a gene: 5. This CDR3 spans 14 amino acids. The germline CDR1 and CDR2 sequences are KGHSH and LQKENI.

This clone was seen only once. The chain carries TRBV18 and TRBJ2-5; weak D call: TRBD2 (6 bases). The CDR3 consists of 14 residues. CDR1 and CDR2 from the germline V gene are KGHSH and LQKENI. V was trimmed by 3 bases and J by 0 bases, leaving 8 bases between them. This CDR3 is CASSPGTYQETQYF. The CDR3 coding sequence is TGTGCCAGCTCACCTGGGACTTACCAAGAGACCCAGTACTTC.

The chain employs TRBV9 and TRBJ1-4; TRBD1 aligns across 10 bases. CDR3 length: 15 amino acids. With V trimmed by 4 bases and J by 10 bases, 10 bases remained unmatched. Germline CDR1 and CDR2: SGDLS and YYNGEE. CDR3 in amino acids: CASSSSGQGPGKLFF. CDR3 coding DNA: TGTGCCAGCAGCTCATCGGGACAGGGGCCGGGAAAACTGTTTTTT. Full variable domain (missing parts from reference TRBV9 and TRBJ1-4): DSGVTQTPKHLITATGQRVTLRCSPRSGDLSVYWYQQSLDQGLQFLIQYYNGEERAKGNILERFSAQQFPDLHSELNLSSLELGDSALYFCASSSSGQGPGKLFFGSGTQLSVL.

This sequence joins TRBV19 and TRBJ2-1; D possibly corresponds to TRBD2 (5 bases). Looked up from germline, CDR1 is LNHDA and CDR2 is SQIVND (reference sequence). The CDR3 is 14 amino acids. Trimming left V 5 bases short and J 1 base short, with 9 bases between. The CDR3 bases are TGTGCCAGTAGTCCACCGGGATCCTACAATGAGCAGTTCTTC. Encoded protein: CASSPPGSYNEQFF.

The V and J genes are TRBV7-9 and TRBJ2-1, with 9 bases fitting TRBD2. Germline values: CDR1 SEHNR, CDR2 FQNEAQ (reference sequence). The CDR3 is 11 residues long. Losses at the gene ends were 5 bases for V and 16 bases for J; bases not matched to a gene: 6. DNA of the CDR3: TGTGCCAGCAGCACCGGGACTAGCTACTTCTTC. Translation gives CASSTGTSYFF.

The chain recombines TRBV5-1 with TRBJ2-1; 8 positions match TRBD2. The CDR3 is made up of 18 amino acids. The germline CDR1 and CDR2 sequences are SGHRS and YFSETQ. The J segment lost 0 bases and the V segment lost 0 bases, leaving 8 bases of the junction unmatched. The CDR3 bases are TGCGCCAGCAGCTTGGTGCTAATAAGCGGGAGCTCCTACAATGAGCAGTTCTTC. This codes for CASSLVLISGSSYNEQFF.

The V gene is TRBV4-1, the J gene TRBJ2-1, with a tentative D call TRBD2 (5 bases). The germline V gene encodes CDR1 MGHRA and CDR2 YSYEKL. The V end lost 4 bases, the J end lost 7 bases, and 17 bases lay between the germline ends. The CDR3 consists of 15 residues. CDR3: CASSPPGLRGNEQFF. In nucleotides, the CDR3 is TGCGCCAGCAGCCCGCCCGGCCTTCGGGGAAATGAGCAGTTCTTC.

V usage is TRBV7-9 and J usage is TRBJ2-5, with TRBD2 matching over 7 bases. CDR3 length: 14 residues. The germline CDR1 and CDR2 sequences are SEHNR and FQNEAQ (reference sequence). V lost 5 bases, J lost 4 bases, and 7 bases stayed unmatched. In nucleotides, the CDR3 is TGTGCCAGCAGCCCCTCGGGGGGTCCAGAGACCCAGTACTTC. Translating gives CASSPSGGPETQYF.

This clone was observed once. V and J are TRBV20-1 and TRBJ1-1; weak D call: TRBD1 (5 bases). V was trimmed by 3 bases and J by 1 base, leaving 12 bases between them. This CDR3 has 14 amino acids. Germline V gene sequence: CDR1 DFQATT, CDR2 SNEGSKA (reference sequence). The CDR3 DNA follows: TGCAGTGCTAGTTTGGGGCAGGGGAACACTGAAGCTTTCTTT. The encoded protein is CSASLGQGNTEAFF.

This clone has more than one count but fewer than ten. V is TRBV7-2 and J is TRBJ1-1; no firm D call. Deletions cut 1 base from V and 5 bases from J, with 8 bases between. The CDR3 has 13 residues. CDR1 SGHTA and CDR2 FQGNSA come from the germline V gene. Here the CDR3 DNA reads TGTGCCAGCAGCTTAGTGGGAGTTACTGAAGCTTTCTTT. Encoded protein: CASSLVGVTEAFF.

This chain uses TRBV6-5 with TRBJ2-3; TRBD1 aligns across 7 bases. The V gene's germline CDR1 is MNHEY and CDR2 SVGAGI. Germline trimming cut 0 bases from V and 7 bases from J; bases unmatched to any gene: 4. The CDR3 contains 14 residues. The CDR3 here is CASSYSTGTNTQYF. The CDR3 nucleotides read TGTGCCAGCAGTTACTCGACAGGGACGAATACGCAGTATTTT.

The chain couples TRBV19 to TRBJ1-6; 8 nucleotides match TRBD1. Trimming removed 4 bases from V and 5 bases from J; junction bases left unmatched: 4. This CDR3 is built from 15 residues. Germline CDR1 is LNHDA and CDR2 is SQIVND (reference sequence). The CDR3 bases are TGTGCCAGTAGTAGTTGGACAGGGAATAATTCACCCCTCCACTTT. Translation: CASSSWTGNNSPLHF. The whole variable domain, remainder taken from reference TRBV19 and TRBJ1-6, is DGGITQSPKYLFRKEGQNVTLSCEQNLNHDAMYWYRQDPGQGLRLIYYSQIVNDFQKGDIAEGYSVSREKKESFPLTVTSAQKNPTAFYLCASSSWTGNNSPLHFGNGTRLTVT.

The V gene is TRBV2, the J gene TRBJ1-4, with TRBD1 identical over 7 bases. J gave up 3 bases and V 6 bases, and 7 bases lay outside the gene matches. Looked up from germline, CDR1 is SNHLY and CDR2 is FYNNEI. This CDR3 contains 15 residues. In DNA, the CDR3 is TGTGCCAGCAGCCACAGGGGCCTGGCTAATGAAAAACTGTTTTTT. It is translated as CASSHRGLANEKLFF.

In its sample, this clone was seen once. The chain links TRBV7-2 to TRBJ1-3; D possibly corresponds to TRBD1 (6 bases). Trimming pared 0 bases from V and 0 bases from J, leaving 12 bases between. CDR3 length equals 17 residues. CDR1 and CDR2 (germline): SGHTA, FQGNSA. This chain's CDR3 is CASSLAFGQYSGNTIYF. In DNA, the CDR3 is TGTGCCAGCAGCTTAGCGTTTGGACAGTACTCTGGAAACACCATATATTTT.

The chain has TRBV18 and TRBJ1-1; D may be TRBD1 (5 bases). Germline assignment: CDR1 KGHSH and CDR2 LQKENI. The germline V and J ends were trimmed by 3 bases and 10 bases, with 15 bases remaining between them. The CDR3 spans 13 residues. The chain's CDR3 is CASSPSEGSGAFF. In nucleotides, the CDR3 is TGTGCCAGCTCACCGTCGGAGGGGTCGGGAGCTTTCTTT. The entire variable domain, with the rest obtained from reference TRBV18 and TRBJ1-1, is as follows: NAGVMQNPRHLVRRRGQEARLRCSPMKGHSHVYWYRQLPEEGLKFMVYLQKENIIDESGMPKERFSAEFPKEGPSILRIQQVVRGDSAAYFCASSPSEGSGAFFGQGTRLTVV.

The chain joins TRBV25-1 to TRBJ1-4; D may be TRBD1 (5 bases). Germline lookup yields CDR1 MGHDK and CDR2 SYGVNS. CDR3 length: 14 residues. V shed 4 bases and J shed 2 bases, with 8 bases lying between them. This chain's CDR3 is CASSAGPTNEKLFF. In DNA form, the CDR3 reads TGTGCCAGCAGTGCAGGGCCCACTAATGAAAAACTGTTTTTT.

This clone came up once. This chain links TRBV6-5 with TRBJ1-1, with 7 positions matching TRBD1. V lost 6 bases and J lost 4; bases outside the gene matches: 8. The length of the CDR3 is 14 residues. Germline loops: CDR1 MNHEY, CDR2 SVGAGI. The CDR3, as DNA: TGTGCCAGCAGACTCAAACAGGGGAGCACTGAAGCTTTCTTT. Encoded protein: CASRLKQGSTEAFF.

The chain recombines TRBV21-1 with TRBJ2-7; the DNA was not compared with TRBD2, the D call given in the table. TRBV21-1 is flagged as a pseudogene. CDR3 length: 16 amino acids. The CDR3 protein is CASSKTSGEGTAEQYF. DNA of the CDR3: TGTGCCAGCAGCAAAACATCTGGGGAGGGTACGGCCGAGCAGTACTTC.

The V and J genes are TRBV2 and TRBJ2-2; D is perhaps TRBD1 (6 bases). Germline CDR1 reads SNHLY; CDR2 reads FYNNEI. V was trimmed by 8 bases and J by 3 bases, leaving 13 bases between them. CDR3 length equals 14 residues. CDR3 DNA: TGTGCCAGCCGTCAGGACAGAGACACCGGGGAGCTGTTTTTT. Residues: CASRQDRDTGELFF. The variable domain in full, with the rest retrieved from reference TRBV2 and TRBJ2-2, is EPEVTQTPSHQVTQMGQEVILRCVPISNHLYFYWYRQILGQKVEFLVSFYNNEISEKSEIFDDQFSVERPDGSNFTLKIRSTKLEDSAMYFCASRQDRDTGELFFGEGSRLTVL.

The rearrangement links TRBV24-1 to TRBJ1-5, with TRBD1 as a possible D gene (6 bases). The CDR3 has 13 amino acids. Per the germline V gene, CDR1 is KGHDR and CDR2 is SFDVKD. Trimming pared 5 bases from V and 15 bases from J, leaving 19 bases between. The CDR3 region is CATSARGGAARHF. The CDR3 DNA sequence: TGTGCCACCAGTGCCCGGGGGGGGGCGGCTAGGCATTTT.

The chain has TRBV19 and TRBJ1-2; 9 positions match TRBD1. J was trimmed by 8 bases and V by 6 bases; bases with no gene match: 4. This CDR3 comprises 12 residues. CDR1 LNHDA and CDR2 SQIVND come from the germline V gene (reference sequence). The chain's CDR3 is CASRDRGFGYTF. DNA for the CDR3: TGTGCCAGTAGGGACAGGGGATTCGGCTACACCTTC.